Below are 26 T cell receptor beta chains sequenced from a single sample in a study of cytomegalovirus exposure and HLA in healthy donors. A multiplex PCR was run with 60 Vbeta primers and 13 Jbeta primers. Measured with immunoSEQ multiplex PCR; TCRdb has only the in-frame clones, and not every one. This sample's table reports about 34,000 clones. Sample: PBMCs. These receptors all stem from a human donor in good health.

This chain joins TRBV6-6 and TRBJ2-2; D possibly corresponds to TRBD1 (6 bases). Germline CDR1 and CDR2: MNHNY and SVGAGI (reference sequence). The V and J ends lost 5 bases and 2 bases respectively, with 12 bases between them. CDR3 length: 15 amino acids. CDR3 sequence: CASSLDRQNTGELFF. DNA of the CDR3: TGTGCCAGCAGTCTAGACAGGCAAAACACCGGGGAGCTGTTTTTT.

The rearrangement links TRBV6-5 to TRBJ1-5, with 9 bases that match TRBD1. The CDR3 length is 15 residues. V lost 5 bases to trimming and J lost 6 bases; unmatched junction nucleotides: 8. Germline V gene sequence: CDR1 MNHEY, CDR2 SVGAGI. In nucleotides, the CDR3 is TGTGCCAGCAGTCCGGACAGGGGCCGGGGTCAGCCCCAGCATTTT. The encoded protein is CASSPDRGRGQPQHF.

This sequence joins TRBV16 and TRBJ1-3; 8 bases line up with TRBD1. With 5 bases clipped from V and 2 bases from J, the junction kept 5 bases outside the gene matches. CDR3 length: 15 amino acids. From germline, CDR1 is KGHSY and CDR2 FQNENV. CDR3 residues: CASSKLQGAGNTIYF. The CDR3 nucleotides are TGTGCCAGCAGCAAACTACAGGGGGCTGGAAACACCATATATTTT.

This chain uses TRBV5-1 with TRBJ1-3; a weak D match, TRBD1 (6 bases). Germline loops: CDR1 SGHRS, CDR2 YFSETQ. This CDR3 region has 14 residues. V was shortened by 5 bases and J by 0 bases, with 9 bases between the two germline ends. This CDR3 is CASSKDSSGNTIYF. CDR3 sequence (DNA): TGCGCCAGCAGTAAGGACAGCTCTGGAAACACCATATATTTT.

The J gene is TRBJ2-5, the V gene TRBV4-1; TRBD1 might be the D (5 bases). Per germline, CDR1 MGHRA and CDR2 YSYEKL. Trimming removed 1 base at V and 2 bases at J, with 8 bases between. There are 14 residues in the CDR3. This CDR3 reads CASSQGQLQETQYF. The CDR3 DNA sequence: TGCGCCAGCAGCCAAGGACAGCTACAAGAGACCCAGTACTTC.

The rearrangement uses TRBV19 and TRBJ1-2, with 9 bases lining up with TRBD1. V was pared by 7 bases and J by 4 bases, with 10 bases of the junction left unmatched. CDR3 length: 15 amino acids. Germline V gene lookup returns CDR1 LNHDA and CDR2 SQIVND (reference sequence). The CDR3 reads CASTPGQGFFYGYTF. CDR3 sequence (DNA): TGTGCCAGTACTCCGGGACAGGGTTTTTTCTATGGCTACACCTTC.

The genes are TRBV30 and TRBJ2-5, with D perhaps TRBD2 (5 bases). With 3 bases removed from V and 10 bases from J, the gap between germline ends came to 21 bases. The CDR3 spans 14 residues. The germline V gene encodes CDR1 GTSNPN and CDR2 SVGIG (reference sequence). Written as DNA, the CDR3 is TGTGCCTGGAGAAGAGCAGGAGGCCCACCGTACCAGTACTTC. Amino acid sequence: CAWRRAGGPPYQYF.

The rearrangement links TRBV4-1 to TRBJ1-2; D may be TRBD1 (6 bases). CDR1 and CDR2 (germline): MGHRA, YSYEKL. CDR3 length equals 14 residues. V dropped 7 bases and J dropped 4 bases, with 16 bases sitting between them. The CDR3 region has the DNA TGCGCCAGCACCCCTCTGGCAGGGGTCTATGGCTACACCTTC. Protein sequence: CASTPLAGVYGYTF.

The J gene is TRBJ2-1, the V gene TRBV7-9; D call uncertain. The V and J ends lost 1 base and 4 bases respectively, with 5 bases between them. This CDR3 has 13 residues. From germline, CDR1 is SEHNR and CDR2 FQNEAQ (reference sequence). As DNA, the CDR3 is TGTGCCAGCAGCTTAGATTTATACAATGAGCAGTTCTTC. Its protein is CASSLDLYNEQFF.

The V gene is TRBV27, the J gene TRBJ2-3; a possible D gene is TRBD1 (5 bases). V dropped 3 bases and J dropped 4 bases, with 8 bases sitting between them. The CDR3 is 13 residues long. Per germline, CDR1 MNHEY and CDR2 SMNVEV (reference sequence). The DNA of the CDR3 is TGTGCCAGCAGTTTGGGCAGGGCAGATACGCAGTATTTT. Protein product: CASSLGRADTQYF.

This chain joins TRBV30 and TRBJ2-3, with D perhaps TRBD1 (6 bases). V lost 1 base and J lost 0, with 11 bases in between. From germline, CDR1 is GTSNPN and CDR2 SVGIG (reference sequence). CDR3 length: 15 residues. The CDR3 bases are TGTGCCTGGAGTGAGTTGGGGGCGAGCACAGATACGCAGTATTTT. Amino acid sequence: CAWSELGASTDTQYF. Looking up the rest from reference TRBV30 and TRBJ2-3 gives the full variable domain: SQTIHQWPATLVQPVGSPLSLECTVEGTSNPNLYWYRQAAGRGLQLLFYSVGIGQISSEVPQNLSASRPQDRQFILSSKKLLLSDSGFYLCAWSELGASTDTQYFGPGTRLTVL.

The chain joins TRBV18 to TRBJ2-1; the match to TRBD2 covers 15 bases. The V gene's germline CDR1 is KGHSH and CDR2 LQKENI. J was trimmed by 5 bases and V by 6 bases; bases with no gene match: 8. The length of the CDR3 is 17 residues. The CDR3 bases are TGTGCCAGCTCTGGGACTAGCGGGGGGCTGGAACACAATGAGCAGTTCTTC. Protein sequence: CASSGTSGGLEHNEQFF. Looking up the rest from reference TRBV18 and TRBJ2-1 gives the full variable domain: NAGVMQNPRHLVRRRGQEARLRCSPMKGHSHVYWYRQLPEEGLKFMVYLQKENIIDESGMPKERFSAEFPKEGPSILRIQQVVRGDSAAYFCASSGTSGGLEHNEQFFGPGTRLTVL.

To note about this clone: Sequence at one end of the junction differs from germline and may be a read error. Other nucleotide sequences from this sample produce the same CDR3. The J gene is TRBJ1-6, the V gene TRBV6-5; no reliable D call. The CDR3 length is 11 residues. The germline CDR1 and CDR2 sequences are MNHEY and SVGAGI. The DNA of the CDR3 is TGTGCCGGGCTCCCTAATTCACCCCTACACTTT. This translates into CAGLPNSPLHF.

The chain uses TRBV30 and TRBJ2-5, with TRBD2 identical over 11 bases. CDR1 GTSNPN and CDR2 SVGIG come from the germline V gene (reference sequence). Trimming removed 8 bases from V and 4 bases from J; junction bases left unmatched: 12. CDR3 length equals 15 residues. DNA of the CDR3: TGTGCCGGTGTCCCTAGCGGGGGGACTCGAGAGACCCAGTACTTC. Translating gives CAGVPSGGTRETQYF.

For the CDR3, the DNA is TGTGCCAGCAGCTTAAGGGCCTTCGGGGGCAATCAGCCCCAGCATTTT. This sequence encodes CASSLRAFGGNQPQHF. V gene TRBV7-2 combines with J gene TRBJ1-5; D call uncertain. CDR1 and CDR2 (germline): SGHTA, FQGNSA. CDR3 length: 16 residues. V lost 2 bases to trimming and J lost 2 bases, with 13 bases between them.

The chain joins TRBV30 to TRBJ2-1; unclear D gene. CDR1 and CDR2 from the germline V gene are GTSNPN and SVGIG (reference sequence). Trimming removed 0 bases at V and 0 bases at J, with 3 bases between. This CDR3 has 13 residues. The CDR3 DNA reads TGTGCCTGGAGTGTACTCTCCTACAATGAGCAGTTCTTC. Encoded protein: CAWSVLSYNEQFF.

V gene TRBV5-1 combines with J gene TRBJ1-5, with a weak D call TRBD1 (5 bases). The germline V gene encodes CDR1 SGHRS and CDR2 YFSETQ. This CDR3 has 15 amino acids. Trimming took 5 bases from V and 3 from J, leaving 15 bases between them. The CDR3 region has the DNA TGCGCCAGCAGTCCCCAGGGAGGTAACAATCAGCCCCAGCATTTT. Translating it yields CASSPQGGNNQPQHF. Full variable domain (outside the CDR3, taken from reference TRBV5-1 and TRBJ1-5): KAGVTQTPRYLIKTRGQQVTLSCSPISGHRSVSWYQQTPGQGLQFLFEYFSETQRNKGNFPGRFSGRQFSNSRSEMNVSTLELGDSALYLCASSPQGGNNQPQHFGDGTRLSIL.

This chain connects TRBV19 to TRBJ2-7; perhaps TRBD1 as D (7 bases). Germline loops: CDR1 LNHDA, CDR2 SQIVND (reference sequence). Trimming stripped 1 base from V and 3 bases from J, with 19 bases between. This CDR3 has 17 residues. CDR3 nucleotides: TGTGCCAGTAGTATAGGCGGACAGGAGGGAGGAGTCTACGAGCAGTACTTC. It encodes CASSIGGQEGGVYEQYF. Together with reference TRBV19 and TRBJ2-7, the CDR3 gives the full variable domain: DGGITQSPKYLFRKEGQNVTLSCEQNLNHDAMYWYRQDPGQGLRLIYYSQIVNDFQKGDIAEGYSVSREKKESFPLTVTSAQKNPTAFYLCASSIGGQEGGVYEQYFGPGTRLTVT.

The V gene is TRBV28, the J gene TRBJ2-7, with D maybe TRBD1 (5 bases). The CDR3 loop spans 12 amino acids. Germline V CDR1 and CDR2: MDHEN, SYDVKM. Trimming cost V 8 bases and J 0 bases, with 8 bases left between them. The CDR3 region has the DNA TGTGCCAGCGACAGCAGCTCCTACGAGCAGTACTTC. It encodes CASDSSSYEQYF.

The chain carries TRBV27 and TRBJ2-7; possible D gene TRBD1, 5 bases. This CDR3 is built from 15 residues. V lost 5 bases and J lost 3, with 17 bases in between. Germline lookup yields CDR1 MNHEY and CDR2 SMNVEV (reference sequence). As DNA, the CDR3 is TGTGCCAGCAGTCCGAGACAGTCGGCCTACTACGAGCAGTACTTC. Amino acids: CASSPRQSAYYEQYF.

The V call is TRBV7-9, the J call TRBJ2-1; D not resolved. The V end was cut by 2 bases, the J end by 10 bases, with 12 bases between. Germline-derived CDR1 and CDR2 are SEHNR and FQNEAQ (reference sequence). This CDR3 contains 13 residues. CDR3 in amino acids: CASSLNGVREQFF. The CDR3, as DNA: TGTGCCAGCAGCTTAAATGGAGTCCGGGAGCAGTTCTTC.

V and J are TRBV2 and TRBJ1-5, with 7 nucleotides matching TRBD1. The CDR3 runs 13 residues. V was clipped by 4 bases and J by 5 bases; unmatched bases: 2. Looked up from germline, CDR1 is SNHLY and CDR2 is FYNNEI. The CDR3 is CASSVQGDQPQHF. The CDR3 nucleotides read TGTGCCAGCAGTGTTCAGGGGGATCAGCCCCAGCATTTT. Supplemented by reference TRBV2 and TRBJ1-5, the full variable domain reads EPEVTQTPSHQVTQMGQEVILRCVPISNHLYFYWYRQILGQKVEFLVSFYNNEISEKSEIFDDQFSVERPDGSNFTLKIRSTKLEDSAMYFCASSVQGDQPQHFGDGTRLSIL.

The chain links TRBV5-1 to TRBJ1-6, with TRBD1 matching over 8 bases. Germline CDR1 reads SGHRS; CDR2 reads YFSETQ. The CDR3 runs 15 residues. The J segment lost 9 bases and the V segment lost 4 bases, leaving 9 bases of the junction unmatched. The CDR3 region is CASSRSRGQGSPLHF. In nucleotides, the CDR3 is TGCGCCAGCAGCCGTAGCAGGGGGCAGGGTTCACCCCTCCACTTT.

The V call is TRBV29-1, the J call TRBJ1-1, with D tentatively TRBD1 (6 bases). The CDR3 spans 13 residues. Deletions cut 7 bases from V and 1 base from J, with 13 bases between. Germline V gene sequence: CDR1 SQVTM, CDR2 ANQGSEA. CDR3 coding DNA: TGCAGCGCCCTAGCCAGGGGGAACACTGAAGCTTTCTTT. It codes for CSALARGNTEAFF.

V and J are TRBV2 and TRBJ2-7; a possible D gene is TRBD2 (6 bases). V lost 11 bases and J lost 0, with 17 bases in between. CDR1 and CDR2 from the germline V gene are SNHLY and FYNNEI. This CDR3 region has 14 residues. Here the CDR3 DNA reads TGTGCCGGGGGGTCGGTTGCGAGCTCCTACGAGCAGTACTTC. It is translated as CAGGSVASSYEQYF.

V and J are TRBV7-6 and TRBJ2-2, with 7 positions matching TRBD2. V shed 3 bases, J shed 5 bases, and the junction held 9 bases outside the gene matches. Germline assignment: CDR1 SGHVS and CDR2 FNYEAQ. The CDR3 is made up of 16 amino acids. The CDR3 loop is CASSFAGLVGTGELFF. DNA of the CDR3: TGTGCCAGCAGCTTCGCAGGACTAGTCGGTACCGGGGAGCTGTTTTTT.